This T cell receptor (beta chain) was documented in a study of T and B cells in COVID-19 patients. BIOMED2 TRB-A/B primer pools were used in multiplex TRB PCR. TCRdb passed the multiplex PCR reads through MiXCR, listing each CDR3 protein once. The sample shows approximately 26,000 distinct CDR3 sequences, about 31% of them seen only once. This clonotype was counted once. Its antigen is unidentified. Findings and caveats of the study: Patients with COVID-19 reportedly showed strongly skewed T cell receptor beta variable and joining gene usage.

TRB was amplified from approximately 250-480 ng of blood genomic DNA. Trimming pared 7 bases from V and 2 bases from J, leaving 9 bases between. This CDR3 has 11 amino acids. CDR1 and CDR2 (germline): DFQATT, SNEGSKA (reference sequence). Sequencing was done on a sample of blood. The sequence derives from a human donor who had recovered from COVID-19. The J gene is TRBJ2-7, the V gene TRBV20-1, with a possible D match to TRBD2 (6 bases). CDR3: CSVWTTYEQYF. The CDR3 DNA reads TGCAGTGTTTGGACTACCTACGAGCAGTACTTC.